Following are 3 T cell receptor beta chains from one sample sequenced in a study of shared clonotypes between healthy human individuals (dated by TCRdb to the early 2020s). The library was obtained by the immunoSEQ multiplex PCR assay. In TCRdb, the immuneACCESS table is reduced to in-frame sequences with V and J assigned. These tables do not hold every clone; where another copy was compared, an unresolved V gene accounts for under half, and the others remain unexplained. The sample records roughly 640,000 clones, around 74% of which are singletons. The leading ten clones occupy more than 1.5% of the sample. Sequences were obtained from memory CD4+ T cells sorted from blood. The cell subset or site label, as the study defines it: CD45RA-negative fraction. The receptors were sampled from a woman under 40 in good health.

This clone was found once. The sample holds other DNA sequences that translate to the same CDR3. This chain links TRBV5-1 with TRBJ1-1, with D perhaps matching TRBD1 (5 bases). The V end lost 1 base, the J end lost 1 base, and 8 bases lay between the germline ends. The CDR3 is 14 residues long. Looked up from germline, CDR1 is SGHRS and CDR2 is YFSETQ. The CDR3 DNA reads TGCGCCAGCAGCTTGCTGGGGACGAACACTGAAGCTTTCTTT. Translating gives CASSLLGTNTEAFF.

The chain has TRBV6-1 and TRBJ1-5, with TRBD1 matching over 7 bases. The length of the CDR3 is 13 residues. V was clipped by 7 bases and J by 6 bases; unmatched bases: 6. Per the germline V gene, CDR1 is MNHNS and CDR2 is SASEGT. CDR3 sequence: CASTGGFGQPQHF. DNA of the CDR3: TGTGCCAGCACAGGGGGGTTCGGTCAGCCCCAGCATTTT.

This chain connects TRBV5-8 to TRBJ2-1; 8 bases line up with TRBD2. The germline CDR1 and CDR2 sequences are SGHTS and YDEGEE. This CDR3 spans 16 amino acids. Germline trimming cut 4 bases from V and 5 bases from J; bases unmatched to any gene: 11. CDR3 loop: CASSPRLASRNNEQFF. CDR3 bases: TGTGCCAGCAGCCCTCGACTAGCGAGTAGGAACAATGAGCAGTTCTTC.